The 25 T cell receptor beta chains presented below share a single source sample, sequenced in a study of shared clonotypes between healthy human individuals. Some clones are missing from TCRdb's copy, which holds only in-frame ones; the method was immunoSEQ multiplex PCR. The sample includes some 2 million clones, 85% to 95% of them seen just once. The naive CD8 fraction comprised CD45RO-negative cells positively selected for CCR7 and excluded terminally differentiated effector memory CD45RA+ cells. Sequencing input: naive CD8+ T cells sorted from blood. The receptors were sampled from a man between 18 and 35 years old in good health.

The rearrangement joins TRBV28 to TRBJ1-2, with D possibly being TRBD1 (6 bases). Germline V gene sequence: CDR1 MDHEN, CDR2 SYDVKM. The CDR3 is 14 residues long. Trimming took off 7 bases at V and 5 bases at J, with 17 bases between the two ends. The DNA of the CDR3 is TGTGCCAGCACCCCACCAGGGGAAGCGTATGGCTACACCTTC. Translation gives CASTPPGEAYGYTF.

The chain has TRBV30 and TRBJ2-3; 7 bases align to TRBD1. CDR3 length: 13 amino acids. Germline V gene sequence: CDR1 GTSNPN, CDR2 SVGIG (reference sequence). Trimming removed 3 bases from V and 4 bases from J; junction bases left unmatched: 4. The DNA for the CDR3 is TGTGCCTGGAGCCCCACAGGGGCAGATACGCAGTATTTT. This encodes CAWSPTGADTQYF.

As for this clone: The same CDR3 can be traced to other DNA sequences in this sample. The genes are TRBV30 and TRBJ2-1; possible D gene TRBD2, 6 bases. From germline, CDR1 is GTSNPN and CDR2 SVGIG (reference sequence). Trimming shortened V by 5 bases and J by 1 base, and 9 bases separated the two germline ends. The CDR3 has 13 amino acids. The CDR3 sequence is CAWSGGSYNEQFF. The CDR3 coding sequence is TGTGCCTGGTCCGGAGGGTCCTACAATGAGCAGTTCTTC. The full variable domain, in which reference TRBV30 and TRBJ2-1 provide the parts outside the CDR3, is SQTIHQWPATLVQPVGSPLSLECTVEGTSNPNLYWYRQAAGRGLQLLFYSVGIGQISSEVPQNLSASRPQDRQFILSSKKLLLSDSGFYLCAWSGGSYNEQFFGPGTRLTVL.

The chain carries TRBV10-1 and TRBJ2-2; D may match TRBD1 or TRBD2 (5 bases each). Per germline, CDR1 WNHNN and CDR2 SYGVQD (reference sequence). This CDR3 is built from 13 residues. Trimming removed 4 bases from V and 4 bases from J, with 7 bases in between. This CDR3 is CASSGDGTGELFF. The DNA of the CDR3 is TGCGCCAGCAGTGGGGACGGCACCGGGGAGCTGTTTTTT.

The CDR3 bases are TGTGCCATCAGTGAGTCGATGGCGAGACCTAAAGAGACCCAGTACTTC. It translates to CAISESMARPKETQYF. The chain links TRBV10-3 to TRBJ2-5; D uncertain. The CDR3 extends over 16 amino acids. V lost 0 bases, J lost 3 bases, and 14 bases lay in between. The germline CDR1 and CDR2 sequences are ENHRY and SYGVKD.

The genes are TRBV13 and TRBJ2-1, with a weak D call TRBD2 (5 bases). Trimming pared 4 bases from V and 0 bases from J, leaving 13 bases between. Germline-derived CDR1 and CDR2 are PRHDT and FYEKMQ (reference sequence). This CDR3 region has 16 residues. CDR3 protein: CASSSFGERSYNEQFF. CDR3 coding DNA: TGTGCCAGCAGCTCCTTCGGGGAGCGCTCCTACAATGAGCAGTTCTTC.

The chain has TRBV9 and TRBJ2-5; 8 bases are a match to TRBD2. V lost 4 bases, J lost 5 bases, and 7 bases stayed unmatched. CDR1 and CDR2 from the germline V gene are SGDLS and YYNGEE. The CDR3 has 14 residues. The CDR3 sequence: CASSPTSARETQYF. The CDR3, as DNA: TGTGCCAGCAGCCCGACTAGCGCCCGGGAGACCCAGTACTTC.

Regarding this clone: Other nucleotide sequences from this sample produce the same CDR3. The chain employs TRBV5-6 and TRBJ2-7, with D perhaps given as TRBD1 or TRBD2 (6 bases each). Germline CDR1 and CDR2: SGHDT and YYEEEE. The CDR3 extends over 14 amino acids. The V end lost 2 bases, the J end lost 3 bases, and 12 bases lay between the germline ends. CDR3 region: CASSFGGGGYEQYF. The CDR3, as DNA: TGTGCCAGCAGCTTTGGAGGAGGGGGCTACGAGCAGTACTTC.

The genes are TRBV7-9 and TRBJ1-2, with D hard to call. V lost 1 base, J lost 4 bases, and 10 bases lay in between. This CDR3 spans 14 amino acids. CDR1 and CDR2 from the germline V gene are SEHNR and FQNEAQ (reference sequence). The CDR3 is CASSLEATPYGYTF. CDR3 in DNA: TGTGCCAGCAGCTTAGAGGCGACACCCTATGGCTACACCTTC.

This chain uses TRBV7-2 with TRBJ2-5; 10 bases match TRBD2. The CDR3 loop spans 17 amino acids. Losses at the gene ends were 5 bases for V and 5 bases for J; bases not matched to a gene: 14. The germline V gene encodes CDR1 SGHTA and CDR2 FQGNSA. The chain's CDR3 is CASSPRLAGVDQETQYF. CDR3 nucleotide sequence: TGTGCCAGCAGCCCCCGGCTAGCGGGAGTGGATCAGGAGACCCAGTACTTC.

V gene TRBV5-6 combines with J gene TRBJ2-5; D possibly matches TRBD1 or TRBD2 (6 bases each). The CDR3 contains 13 residues. Trimming removed 2 bases from V and 4 bases from J, with 9 bases in between. The germline gives CDR1 SGHDT, CDR2 YYEEEE. CDR3 region: CASSFEGGETQYF. For the CDR3, the DNA is TGTGCCAGCAGCTTTGAGGGGGGAGAGACCCAGTACTTC.

This sequence joins TRBV30 and TRBJ2-7; 7 bases line up with TRBD2. This CDR3 spans 14 amino acids. Trimming at V came to 3 bases and at J to 3 bases, leaving 8 bases not matched to a gene. Germline CDR1 GTSNPN, CDR2 SVGIG (reference sequence). DNA of the CDR3: TGTGCCTGGAGCCGACTAGCTTGGGACTACGAGCAGTACTTC. Translating it yields CAWSRLAWDYEQYF. Full variable domain (remainder filled in from reference TRBV30 and TRBJ2-7): SQTIHQWPATLVQPVGSPLSLECTVEGTSNPNLYWYRQAAGRGLQLLFYSVGIGQISSEVPQNLSASRPQDRQFILSSKKLLLSDSGFYLCAWSRLAWDYEQYFGPGTRLTVT.

This sequence joins TRBV10-2 and TRBJ2-2; D unresolved. V shed 6 bases and J shed 2 bases, with 7 bases lying between them. The CDR3 has 13 residues. CDR1 and CDR2 (germline): WSHSY, SAAADI. The CDR3 spells CASRGSNTGELFF. As DNA, the CDR3 is TGCGCCAGCAGAGGGTCCAACACCGGGGAGCTGTTTTTT.

The chain uses TRBV30 and TRBJ1-1, with D perhaps TRBD1 (5 bases). The CDR3 covers 13 residues. Trimming removed 4 bases from V and 5 bases from J, with 14 bases in between. In germline, CDR1 is GTSNPN, CDR2 SVGIG (reference sequence). CDR3 sequence (DNA): TGTGCCTGGAAGATTGACAGAGGAACTGAAGCTTTCTTT. Its protein is CAWKIDRGTEAFF.

CDR3 loop: CATNRDLGPYEQYF. The CDR3, as DNA: TGTGCCACCAACCGGGACTTGGGACCCTACGAGCAGTACTTC. The gene calls are TRBV6-1 and TRBJ2-7, with D perhaps TRBD2 (6 bases). The CDR3 is made up of 14 amino acids. Germline V gene sequence: CDR1 MNHNS, CDR2 SASEGT. Trimming removed 10 bases at V and 2 bases at J, with 18 bases between.

The V and J genes are TRBV2 and TRBJ2-5; D is perhaps TRBD2 (6 bases). V was shortened by 9 bases and J by 0 bases, with 20 bases between the two germline ends. The CDR3 consists of 16 residues. Germline V lookup: CDR1 SNHLY, CDR2 FYNNEI. DNA of the CDR3: TGTGCCAGTTCGGGGGACCCACGTACTTACCAAGAGACCCAGTACTTC. Translating gives CASSGDPRTYQETQYF. Based on the CDR3 plus reference TRBV2 and TRBJ2-5, the full variable domain is EPEVTQTPSHQVTQMGQEVILRCVPISNHLYFYWYRQILGQKVEFLVSFYNNEISEKSEIFDDQFSVERPDGSNFTLKIRSTKLEDSAMYFCASSGDPRTYQETQYFGPGTRLLVL.

With respect to this clone: The same CDR3 is also encoded by other DNA sequences in this sample. The chain carries TRBV9 and TRBJ2-7, with D perhaps matching TRBD1 (5 bases). V lost 6 bases and J 7 bases, leaving 14 bases between the germline ends. The CDR3 extends over 12 amino acids. CDR1 and CDR2 from the germline V gene are SGDLS and YYNGEE. CDR3 in amino acids: CASNQGLGEQYF. In nucleotides, the CDR3 is TGTGCCAGCAACCAGGGCCTTGGGGAGCAGTACTTC.

The V gene is TRBV11-2, the J gene TRBJ2-5, with 11 bases matching TRBD1. The J call is in doubt because the DNA end fits TRBJ2-7 better. Germline CDR1 is SGHAT and CDR2 is FQNNGV. This CDR3 is built from 15 residues. As DNA, the CDR3 is TGTGCCAGCAGCTTCGGGACAGGGGGTTTCTACGAGCAGTACTTC. Amino acids: CASSFGTGGFYEQYF.

To note about this clone: The sample has other DNA sequences that encode this CDR3 too. The V and J genes are TRBV29-1 and TRBJ2-7, with 12 bases aligning to TRBD2. Germline V gene data show CDR1 as SQVTM and CDR2 as ANQGSEA. CDR3 length equals 13 residues. The J segment lost 2 bases and the V segment lost 4 bases, leaving 0 bases of the junction unmatched. The CDR3 reads CSVGTSGTYEQYF. The CDR3 DNA reads as TGCAGCGTTGGGACTAGCGGGACCTACGAGCAGTACTTC.

The CDR3 sequence: CASSYGGQGTEAFF. The CDR3 region has the DNA TGTGCCAGCAGCTACGGGGGGCAAGGCACTGAAGCTTTCTTT. This chain uses TRBV7-6 with TRBJ1-1, with D possibly TRBD1 on 6 matching bases. This CDR3 comprises 14 residues. The V end lost 4 bases, the J end lost 4 bases, and 13 bases lay between the germline ends. CDR1 and CDR2 from the germline V gene are SGHVS and FNYEAQ. Supplemented by reference TRBV7-6 and TRBJ1-1, the full variable domain reads GAGVSQSPRYKVTKRGQDVALRCDPISGHVSLYWYRQALGQGPEFLTYFNYEAQQDKSGLPNDRFSAERPEGSISTLTIQRTEQRDSAMYRCASSYGGQGTEAFFGQGTRLTVV.

The chain joins TRBV4-2 to TRBJ2-1; D possibly corresponds to TRBD2 (6 bases). The germline V gene encodes CDR1 LGHNA and CDR2 YNFKEQ. Trimming removed 1 base at V and 4 bases at J, with 11 bases between. There are 15 residues in the CDR3. CDR3 sequence (DNA): TGTGCCAGCAGCCAAGTTAGCGGAAATTACAATGAGCAGTTCTTC. Its protein product is CASSQVSGNYNEQFF.

The V gene is TRBV5-8, the J gene TRBJ2-7, with D possibly TRBD2 on 6 matching bases. CDR1 is SGHTS and CDR2 is YDEGEE in the germline V gene. The V and J ends lost 1 base and 9 bases respectively, with 17 bases between them. This CDR3 comprises 14 residues. The CDR3 region has the DNA TGTGCCAGCAGCTTGACAGCGGGCGTACGCGGGCAGTACTTC. Translating gives CASSLTAGVRGQYF.

This chain connects TRBV27 to TRBJ2-5; D is perhaps TRBD2 (6 bases). The CDR3 contains 14 residues. Trimming removed 5 bases from V and 1 base from J, with 11 bases in between. Per the germline V gene, CDR1 is MNHEY and CDR2 is SMNVEV (reference sequence). CDR3 sequence (DNA): TGTGCCAGCAGTCCAAGCGGGCCCCAAGAGACCCAGTACTTC. Translated: CASSPSGPQETQYF.

Turning to this clone: The identical CDR3 is also encoded by other nucleotide sequences in the sample. The chain joins TRBV7-9 to TRBJ1-1, with D tentatively TRBD1 (6 bases). The CDR3 runs to 15 residues. Germline V gene sequence: CDR1 SEHNR, CDR2 FQNEAQ (reference sequence). The V and J ends lost 5 bases and 1 base respectively, with 14 bases between them. CDR3 sequence (DNA): TGTGCCAGCAGCGGGGGCCAGGGAGCGAACACTGAAGCTTTCTTT. Protein sequence: CASSGGQGANTEAFF.

In DNA, the CDR3 is TGTGCCACCAGCAGAGACAACTATGGCTACACCTTC. It is translated as CATSRDNYGYTF. The V gene is TRBV15, the J gene TRBJ1-2, with D uncertain. V lost 0 bases to trimming and J lost 2 bases, with 1 base between them. The CDR3 sequence is 12 residues long. Germline CDR1 and CDR2: LNHNV and YYDKDF (reference sequence).